A selection of T cell receptor beta chains follows, all from one sample in a study of blood T cells in healthy people across ages. From the 5' RACE reads, TCRdb called clonotypes with MiXCR, one entry per CDR3 protein. The sample shows about 1 million distinct CDR3 sequences, roughly 45% of them seen only once. Sample: blood. These receptor sequences come from an older woman in good health. The CDR3 runs from the conserved cysteine through the conserved F or W. A D gene is named only where the DNA matches it firmly. A clone size is listed for some rows: how often the clone was seen (once, few, many), or a class if it is expanded.

>TRBD1|many|TRBV9|TRBJ1-1
CASSGGTGNMNTEAFF
TGTGCCAGCAGCGGCGGGACAGGGAACATGAACACTGAAGCTTTCTTT
>TRBD1|-|TRBV28|TRBJ2-1
CASSPKVNRGLYNEQFF
TGTGCCAGCAGTCCGAAAGTGAACAGGGGCCTCTACAATGAGCAGTTCTTC
>TRBD1|few|TRBV4-1|TRBJ1-6
CASSQPDRGSSPLHF
TGCGCCAGCAGCCAACCGGACAGGGGGAGCTCACCCCTCCACTTT
>-|few|TRBV10-3|TRBJ2-7
CAISPGWLSYEQYF
TGTGCCATCAGCCCAGGGTGGCTTTCCTACGAGCAGTACTTC
>TRBD2|-|TRBV20-1|TRBJ2-1
CSASGTSGGAYNEQFF
TGCAGTGCCTCCGGGACTAGCGGGGGAGCCTACAATGAGCAGTTCTTC
>TRBD2|few|TRBV7-7|TRBJ2-1
CASSLCGSATGYQSSYNEQFF
TGTGCCAGCAGCTTGTGCGGGAGCGCAACCGGCTATCAGAGCTCCTACAATGAGCAGTTCTTC
>-|-|TRBV20-1|TRBJ2-3
CSARVAASTDTQYF
TGCAGTGCTAGAGTGGCAGCTAGCACAGATACGCAGTATTTT
>TRBD1|few|TRBV18|TRBJ2-5
CASSPRRTGAGETQYF
TGTGCCAGCTCACCACGGCGCACAGGGGCAGGAGAGACCCAGTACTTC
>TRBD2|-|TRBV20-1|TRBJ2-7
CSARGTSGSGESYEQYF
TGCAGTGCTAGGGGGACTAGCGGGAGCGGGGAGTCCTACGAGCAGTACTTC
>TRBD2|few|TRBV27|TRBJ2-1
CASSLRTSTNNEQFF
TGTGCCAGCAGTTTAAGGACTAGCACCAACAATGAGCAGTTCTTC
>-|once|TRBV2|TRBJ2-1
CASSFDPNYNEQFF
TGTGCCAGCAGTTTCGACCCTAACTACAATGAGCAGTTCTTC
>-|-|TRBV30|TRBJ2-7
CAWSRGRVYEQYF
TGTGCCTGGAGTAGGGGCAGGGTCTACGAGCAGTACTTC
>-|-|TRBV18|TRBJ1-1
CARISRGEAFF
TGTGCCAGAATTAGCAGGGGTGAAGCTTTCTTT
>TRBD2|-|TRBV10-2|TRBJ2-5
CASASGRVGGETQYF
TGCGCCAGCGCCAGCGGGAGGGTAGGAGGGGAGACCCAGTACTTC
>-|few|TRBV15|TRBJ2-1
CATSGAIVGSSPYNEQFF
TGTGCCACCAGCGGGGCAATTGTGGGGTCGAGCCCCTACAATGAGCAGTTCTTC
>-|few|TRBV7-2|TRBJ2-6
CASSLGSLGHGSGANVLTF
TGTGCCAGCAGCTTAGGTTCGTTGGGTCATGGATCTGGGGCCAACGTCCTGACTTTC
>-|few|TRBV20-1|TRBJ2-7
CSAELGAYEQYF
TGCAGTGCTGAACTAGGGGCCTACGAGCAGTACTTC
>TRBD1|-|TRBV4-1|TRBJ1-2
CASSQYPRDRGHEGYTF
TGCGCCAGCAGCCAGTATCCCCGGGACAGGGGGCATGAGGGCTACACCTTC
>TRBD2|-|TRBV9|TRBJ2-7
CASSVDPTSGTLYEQYF
TGTGCCAGCAGCGTAGACCCGACTAGCGGGACTCTCTACGAGCAGTACTTC
>-|-|TRBV6-5|TRBJ2-5
CASSYSLETQYF
TGTGCCAGCAGTTACTCTTTGGAGACCCAGTACTTC
>TRBD2|many|TRBV4-2|TRBJ2-5
CASAGTSGIGETQYF
TGTGCCAGCGCCGGGACTAGCGGGATCGGAGAGACCCAGTACTTC
>TRBD2|-|TRBV20-1|TRBJ2-3
CSARGTSGKVGTQYF
TGCAGTGCTAGAGGGACTAGCGGGAAAGTTGGTACGCAGTATTTT
>-|-|TRBV12-3/TRBV12-4|TRBJ2-5
CASSLGVRAVKTQYF
TGTGCCAGCAGTTTAGGAGTCAGGGCGGTGAAGACCCAGTACTTC
>-|-|TRBV7-9|TRBJ2-5
CASSLQGWKTQYF
TGTGCCAGCAGCTTGCAGGGTTGGAAGACCCAGTACTTC
>-|-|TRBV29-1|TRBJ2-3
CSVEDPGSTDTQYF
TGCAGCGTTGAAGATCCTGGTAGCACAGATACGCAGTATTTT
>TRBD2|-|TRBV7-2|TRBJ2-2
CASSLGLAGELFF
TGTGCCAGCAGCCTGGGACTAGCCGGGGAGCTGTTTTTT
>TRBD2|-|TRBV5-5|TRBJ2-1
CASSLAELAGLNNEQFF
TGTGCCAGCAGCTTGGCAGAGCTAGCGGGATTGAACAATGAGCAGTTCTTC
>-|many|TRBV6-5|TRBJ2-7
CASSYLGGIEQYF
TGTGCCAGCAGTTACTTAGGAGGGATCGAGCAGTACTTC
>TRBD2|-|TRBV7-9|TRBJ2-5
CASSLRSGGQETQYF
TGTGCCAGCAGCTTACGAAGCGGGGGCCAAGAGACCCAGTACTTC
>-|-|TRBV5-6|TRBJ2-7
CASSRRDWGFGYEQYF
TGTGCCAGCAGCCGGAGGGATTGGGGGTTCGGATACGAGCAGTACTTC
>-|-|TRBV27|TRBJ2-7
CASGRGKVYEQYF
TGTGCCAGCGGCCGGGGGAAAGTTTACGAGCAGTACTTC
>-|-|TRBV7-6|TRBJ2-7
CASSLAGGHSYEQYF
TGTGCCAGCAGCTTAGCGGGGGGCCATTCCTACGAGCAGTACTTC
>-|-|TRBV6-2/TRBV6-3|TRBJ2-1
CASSYRLVDNEQFF
TGTGCCAGCAGTTACCGGCTGGTGGACAATGAGCAGTTCTTC
>-|-|TRBV20-1|TRBJ1-4
CSARDISGDEKLFF
TGCAGTGCACGGGACATTTCGGGAGATGAAAAACTGTTTTTT
>TRBD2|few|TRBV4-2|TRBJ2-3
CASSPSGGPGTQYF
TGTGCCAGCAGCCCCAGCGGGGGACCGGGTACGCAGTATTTT
>-|-|TRBV10-3|TRBJ2-7
CAISGTETYEQYF
TGTGCCATCAGTGGGACAGAAACCTACGAGCAGTACTTC
>TRBD2|-|TRBV7-2|TRBJ2-7
CASSLDSSGRSYEQYF
TGTGCCAGCAGCTTAGATTCTAGCGGGAGATCGTACGAGCAGTACTTC
>TRBD1|few|TRBV6-5|TRBJ1-4
CASSPGQGAGEKLFF
TGTGCCAGCAGCCCGGGACAGGGAGCCGGTGAAAAACTGTTTTTT
>TRBD2|-|TRBV19|TRBJ2-7
CASSIGTSGYNEQYF
TGTGCCAGTAGTATAGGGACTAGCGGGTACAATGAGCAGTACTTC
>-|-|TRBV6-1|TRBJ2-7
CASRRVAYEQYF
TGTGCCAGCAGAAGGGTGGCCTACGAGCAGTACTTC
>-|-|TRBV4-2|TRBJ2-7
CASSQATVAAYEQYF
TGTGCCAGCAGCCAAGCGACTGTAGCGGCCTACGAGCAGTACTTC
>-|-|TRBV5-1|TRBJ2-5
CASGGAVEKTQYF
TGCGCCAGCGGTGGGGCAGTGGAGAAGACCCAGTACTTC
>-|many|TRBV13|TRBJ2-3
CASSLTAGTDTQYF
TGTGCCAGCAGCTTAACGGCAGGCACAGATACGCAGTATTTT
>TRBD1|-|TRBV4-1|TRBJ1-5
CASSQDTRQGKYSNQPQHF
TGCGCCAGCAGCCAAGATACACGACAGGGGAAATATAGCAATCAGCCCCAGCATTTT
>-|-|TRBV5-1|TRBJ2-4
CASSLREYKNIQYF
TGCGCCAGCAGCTTGAGGGAGTACAAAAACATTCAGTACTTC
>TRBD2|-|TRBV24-1|TRBJ2-5
CATNVAGEETQYF
TGTGCCACCAATGTAGCGGGAGAAGAGACCCAGTACTTC
>TRBD2|-|TRBV9|TRBJ2-7
CACSVGGLAGRSYEQYF
TGTGCCTGCAGCGTAGGCGGACTAGCGGGACGCTCCTACGAGCAGTACTTC
>-|-|TRBV14|TRBJ2-1
CASSLKAAGAGELFF
TGTGCCAGCAGCCTCAAAGCGGCAGGGGCCGGGGAGCTGTTCTTC
>-|-|TRBV24-1|TRBJ2-1
CATSDSRSPLHNEQFF
TGTGCCACCAGTGATTCCCGTTCCCCTCTCCACAATGAGCAGTTCTTC
>-|few|TRBV6-2/TRBV6-3|TRBJ2-5
CASRVQGGETQYF
TGTGCCAGCAGGGTACAGGGTGGAGAGACCCAGTACTTC
>-|-|TRBV29-1|TRBJ1-1
CSVLIGGYTEAFF
TGCAGCGTTCTTATAGGGGGGTACACTGAAGCTTTCTTT
>-|few|TRBV5-1|TRBJ2-1
CASWDSYNEQFF
TGCGCCAGCTGGGACTCCTACAATGAGCAGTTCTTC
>TRBD2|few|TRBV12-3/TRBV12-4|TRBJ2-1
CASSFPLAGDGNEQFF
TGTGCCAGCAGTTTTCCCCTAGCGGGAGATGGGAATGAGCAGTTCTTC
>-|-|TRBV2|TRBJ2-3
CAYLGPGGTDTQYF
TGTGCCTATTTAGGCCCCGGCGGCACAGATACGCAGTATTTT
>-|-|TRBV2|TRBJ2-1
CASRGPSANEQFF
TGTGCCAGCAGAGGACCGTCGGCCAATGAGCAGTTCTTC